The 9 T cell receptor beta chains below were found in one sample sequenced in a study of cytomegalovirus exposure and HLA in healthy donors. The protocol was immunoSEQ multiplex PCR, while the TCRdb copy is restricted to in-frame clones and leaves out a portion. The sample lists 150,000 to 200,000 clones; roughly 89% were seen once. Sequences were obtained from PBMCs. Receptor source: a woman in her late teens or twenties in good health and CMV-seropositive.

This clone came up once. The chain combines TRBV27 with TRBJ2-7; weak D call: TRBD2 (6 bases). Trimming shortened V by 2 bases and J by 4 bases, and 12 bases separated the two germline ends. CDR1 and CDR2 (germline): MNHEY, SMNVEV (reference sequence). The CDR3 consists of 14 residues. CDR3 amino acids: CASSLSSGRYEQYF. CDR3 DNA sequence: TGTGCCAGCAGTTTAAGTAGCGGAAGGTACGAGCAGTACTTC.

CDR3 nucleotide sequence: TGCGCCAGCAGCTTGACGTCCCGCGATCGAGCTTTCTTT. Amino acid sequence: CASSLTSRDRAFF. This chain uses TRBV5-1 with TRBJ1-1; no definite D call. V lost 1 base, J lost 10 bases, and 14 bases lay in between. Germline assignment: CDR1 SGHRS and CDR2 YFSETQ. This CDR3 spans 13 amino acids.

This clone has only one observation. The chain carries TRBV7-9 and TRBJ1-1; 8 bases line up with TRBD1. Germline V gene data show CDR1 as SEHNR and CDR2 as FQNEAQ (reference sequence). V lost 5 bases, J lost 6 bases, and 5 bases stayed unmatched. The CDR3 length is 13 residues. The CDR3 protein is CASSLGTGSEAFF. In nucleotides, the CDR3 is TGTGCCAGCAGCCTTGGGACAGGCTCTGAAGCTTTCTTT.

This clone showed up just a few times. This chain links TRBV20-1 with TRBJ2-7; possible D gene TRBD2, 6 bases. This CDR3 region has 11 residues. Trimming left V 6 bases short and J 7 bases short, with 13 bases between. Germline V gene data show CDR1 as DFQATT and CDR2 as SNEGSKA (reference sequence). CDR3 nucleotides: TGCAGTGCCAGCGGGTCTAGGGAGCAGTACTTC. Amino acids: CSASGSREQYF.

The chain has TRBV6-5 and TRBJ2-7; no reliable D call. The CDR3 totals 15 residues. Trimming cost V 5 bases and J 1 base, with 15 bases left between them. The germline V gene encodes CDR1 MNHEY and CDR2 SVGAGI. The CDR3 DNA sequence: TGTGCCAGCAGTCCTCGGGTAGGAATTTCCTACGAGCAGTACTTC. Residues: CASSPRVGISYEQYF.

This sequence joins TRBV18 and TRBJ1-1; 8 bases line up with TRBD1. The CDR3 runs 14 residues. With 0 bases clipped from V and 6 bases from J, the junction kept 3 bases outside the gene matches. Per the germline V gene, CDR1 is KGHSH and CDR2 is LQKENI. The CDR3 loop reads CASSPPRGLAEAFF. In DNA, the CDR3 is TGTGCCAGCTCACCACCCAGGGGGCTGGCTGAAGCTTTCTTT.

The rearrangement links TRBV7-3 to TRBJ2-3; 11 bases agree with TRBD2. From germline, CDR1 is SGHTA and CDR2 FQGTGA. J gave up 0 bases and V 5 bases, and 4 bases lay outside the gene matches. CDR3 size: 16 residues. CDR3 DNA sequence: TGTGCCAGCAGCCCGAGACTAGCGGGGAGCACAGATACGCAGTATTTT. Its translation: CASSPRLAGSTDTQYF.

The gene calls are TRBV7-8 and TRBJ2-2; TRBD2 agrees at 8 bases. This CDR3 comprises 16 residues. The V and J ends lost 1 base and 4 bases, in that order; junction bases with no gene match: 5. The germline V gene encodes CDR1 SGHVS and CDR2 FQNEAQ. The CDR3 DNA is TGTGCCAGCAGCTTAGTCGGGAGGGTCACCACCGGGGAGCTGTTTTTT. This sequence encodes CASSLVGRVTTGELFF.

The chain employs TRBV29-1 and TRBJ1-1; the D gene is possibly TRBD1 (5 bases). Germline lookup yields CDR1 SQVTM and CDR2 ANQGSEA. The CDR3 length is 11 residues. The germline V and J ends were trimmed by 4 bases and 10 bases, with 13 bases remaining between them. The CDR3 here is CSVAFETVAFF. The CDR3 DNA follows: TGCAGCGTTGCTTTCGAGACAGTAGCTTTCTTT.